This is a list of T cell receptor beta chains from one sample in a study of shared clonotypes between healthy human individuals. Sequencing was performed with immunoSEQ multiplex PCR; in TCRdb, only in-frame clones are kept and a portion is missing. Here the sample spans about 580,000 clones, about 98% being singletons. The sequencing input was naive CD8+ T cells sorted from blood. These receptors were obtained from a man aged 30 to 39 in good health. CDR3s include the opening cysteine and the closing phenylalanine or tryptophan. Each record gives: J gene, clone size, D gene, V gene, CDR3 DNA, CDR3 protein. D genes are given only for firm matches. Not all rows give a size; the values are once, few, many and, for expanded clones, a class.

>TRBJ2-5|NA|NA|TRBV10-1
TGCGCCAGCAGTGACAGTCTGCCCCAAGAGACCCAGTACTTC
CASSDSLPQETQYF
>TRBJ1-1|once|NA|TRBV7-9
TGTGCCAGCAGCTTAAAATTGACCAACACTGAAGCTTTCTTT
CASSLKLTNTEAFF
>TRBJ2-7|NA|TRBD2|TRBV7-9
TGTGCCAGCAGCGAAGTGGGGGGGAGCTCCTACGAGCAGTACTTC
CASSEVGGSSYEQYF
>TRBJ1-3|NA|NA|TRBV7-9
TGTGCCAGCAGCTTAAACCTCCGGACCGGAAACACCATATATTTT
CASSLNLRTGNTIYF
>TRBJ2-7|once|TRBD2|TRBV29-1
TGCAGCGTTGAAGAATTGACTAGCGGGAGTATAGGCGAGCAGTACTTC
CSVEELTSGSIGEQYF
>TRBJ2-7|NA|TRBD1|TRBV27
TGTGCCAGCAGTTTCCCGGGACAGGGTCCCTACGAGCAGTACTTC
CASSFPGQGPYEQYF
>TRBJ2-7|NA|NA|TRBV4-1
TGCGCCAGCAGCCAAGATCTTGTAGAGGAGCAGTACTTC
CASSQDLVEEQYF
>TRBJ1-2|NA|NA|TRBV7-9
TGTGCCAGCAGCTTAGATGCCCAGCTGGGGGCTAGCTATGGCTACACCTTC
CASSLDAQLGASYGYTF
>TRBJ2-1|NA|TRBD2|TRBV10-3
TGTGCCATCACTAAGACCGGGACTAATAATAATGAGCAGTTCTTC
CAITKTGTNNNEQFF
>TRBJ2-3|NA|NA|TRBV11-2
TGTGCCAGCAGCTTAGGCACGGGAGCAATGAGGACAGATACGCAGTATTTT
CASSLGTGAMRTDTQYF
>TRBJ2-6|NA|TRBD2|TRBV29-1
TGCAGCGTCACGGGACTAGCGGGAAGCTCTGGGGCCAACGTCCTGACTTTC
CSVTGLAGSSGANVLTF
>TRBJ1-4|NA|NA|TRBV11-2
TGTGCCAGCAGCTTAGAAGAGGGACTGTTTTTT
CASSLEEGLFF
>TRBJ2-6|NA|NA|TRBV9
TGTGCCAGCAGCGTTGGGGGGACTGCTCCTGGGGCCAACGTCCTGACTTTC
CASSVGGTAPGANVLTF
>TRBJ2-3|NA|TRBD1|TRBV7-9
TGTGCCAGCAGCTTCCTCGGGGCTCCGGGACAGACCACAGATACGCAGTATTTT
CASSFLGAPGQTTDTQYF
>TRBJ2-1|NA|TRBD1|TRBV10-3
TGTGCCATCAGCAAGGACAGGGGACTTTCCTACAATGAGCAGTTCTTC
CAISKDRGLSYNEQFF
>TRBJ2-7|NA|TRBD2|TRBV7-9
TGTGCCAGCAGCTTATTTTTGGCGGGAGATCTCGAGCAGTACTTC
CASSLFLAGDLEQYF
>TRBJ1-1|NA|TRBD1|TRBV7-9
TGTGCCAGCAGCTTACCGACAGGGGCGAACACTGAAGCTTTCTTT
CASSLPTGANTEAFF
>TRBJ2-7|few|TRBD1|TRBV7-6
TGTGCCAGCAGCTTAGGGACAGGGAGCTACGAGCAGTACTTC
CASSLGTGSYEQYF
>TRBJ2-1|NA|NA|TRBV13
TGTGCCAGCAGCTCCCACGAGTCTAGTGAGTACATTGAGCAGTTCTTC
CASSSHESSEYIEQFF
>TRBJ2-7|NA|TRBD1|TRBV14
TGTGCCAGCAGCCAAGGAGGACAGGGGATCGTAGGCGAGCAGTACTTC
CASSQGGQGIVGEQYF
>TRBJ1-4|once|NA|TRBV29-1
TGCAGCGTTGGCAGACTTAATGAAAAACTGTTTTTT
CSVGRLNEKLFF
>TRBJ2-5|NA|NA|TRBV7-9
TGTGCCAGCCCAGGAAACCAAGAGACCCAGTACTTC
CASPGNQETQYF
>TRBJ2-1|NA|NA|TRBV18
TGTGCCAGCTCACCACCGCTGGTCGTGGATGAGCAGTTCTTC
CASSPPLVVDEQFF
>TRBJ2-3|NA|NA|TRBV30
TGTGCCTGGAGTTTCTTAGCGTGGGATGAGAATACGCAGTATTTT
CAWSFLAWDENTQYF
>TRBJ2-5|NA|TRBD2|TRBV28
TGTGCCAGCAGTTTTCCGGAGAGCGGGATCCAAGAGACCCAGTACTTC
CASSFPESGIQETQYF
>TRBJ1-2|once|NA|TRBV7-9
TGTGCCAGCATCCTCGACCGGAGTGATGGCTACACCTTC
CASILDRSDGYTF
>TRBJ2-3|once|NA|TRBV15
TGTGCCACCAGCAGAGAGGGGCCAGGGCCTCTTGATACGCAGTATTTT
CATSREGPGPLDTQYF
>TRBJ1-2|NA|NA|TRBV25-1
TGTGCCAGCAGTGGAGGGTATGGCTACACCTTC
CASSGGYGYTF
>TRBJ2-1|NA|NA|TRBV25-1
TGTGCCAGCAGTGTGCCGGGTGAGCAGTTCTTC
CASSVPGEQFF
>TRBJ2-1|NA|NA|TRBV5-1
TGCGCCAGCAGCGTCGGGAGACGATCCCATGAGCAGTTCTTC
CASSVGRRSHEQFF
>TRBJ2-1|once|NA|TRBV27
TGTGCCAGCAGTGCAGACAGCTTCAATGAGCAGTTCTTC
CASSADSFNEQFF
>TRBJ2-7|NA|NA|TRBV7-2
TGTGCCAGCAGTCGGAGGGGCTCCCTCTCCTACGAGCAGTACTTC
CASSRRGSLSYEQYF
>TRBJ2-1|NA|NA|TRBV9
TGTGCCAGCGGGGATGACCTCTACAATGAGCAGTTCTTC
CASGDDLYNEQFF
>TRBJ2-3|NA|TRBD2|TRBV15
TGTGCCACCAGCAGAGACTGGACTAGCGGGAGCACAGATACGCAGTATTTT
CATSRDWTSGSTDTQYF
>TRBJ2-7|NA|TRBD2|TRBV6-5
TGTGCCAGCAGTTATTTTGGCGGGAGGTCCTACGAGCAGTACTTC
CASSYFGGRSYEQYF
>TRBJ2-1|NA|TRBD2|TRBV29-1
TGCAGCGTCGGCGGGGGAGCCTACAATGAGCAGTTCTTC
CSVGGGAYNEQFF
>TRBJ2-1|NA|NA|TRBV7-2
TGTGCCAGCAGTAATACCGGGACACTCTACAATGAGCAGTTCTTC
CASSNTGTLYNEQFF
>TRBJ2-7|NA|NA|TRBV19
TGTGCCAGTATTCTGGGAAGCTCCTACGAGCAGTACTTC
CASILGSSYEQYF